The 11 T cell receptor beta chains given below trace back to one sample, sequenced in a study of beta chain features in type 1 diabetes. The investigators reverse transcribed all of the isolated RNA, so they sequenced expressed TCRB transcripts. This table comes from immunoSEQ multiplex PCR, and its TCRdb copy is limited to in-frame clones, with some not included. The sample has hundreds of thousands of clones; over 12% are singletons. Material: naive CD4+ T cells from blood. The receptors originated from a woman in her thirties or forties in good health.

This clone was seen only a few times. The chain employs TRBV9 and TRBJ1-5; D possibly corresponds to TRBD1 (5 bases). Trimming left V 4 bases short and J 0 bases short, with 11 bases between. The CDR3 runs to 15 residues. Germline CDR1 is SGDLS and CDR2 is YYNGEE. This chain's CDR3 is CASSPDSYSNQPQHF. The CDR3 DNA sequence: TGTGCCAGCAGCCCAGACAGTTATAGCAATCAGCCCCAGCATTTT.

V is TRBV7-9 and J is TRBJ1-2, with D unresolved. Germline V lookup: CDR1 SEHNR, CDR2 FQNEAQ (reference sequence). This CDR3 comprises 15 residues. The ends were cut back, 7 bases at V and 2 bases at J, with 17 bases in the middle. In DNA form, the CDR3 reads TGTGCCAGCATAAACAGAACCCGCCTCAACTATGGCTACACCTTC. Its translation: CASINRTRLNYGYTF.

This chain links TRBV6-6 with TRBJ1-4, with D tentatively TRBD1 (6 bases). This CDR3 spans 14 amino acids. The V gene lost 2 bases and the J gene lost 7 bases, with 11 bases spanning the gap. Germline CDR1 and CDR2: MNHNY and SVGAGI (reference sequence). CDR3 nucleotide sequence: TGTGCCAGCAGTTACCGGACAGCCAGTGAAAAACTGTTTTTT. Translation gives CASSYRTASEKLFF.

This chain's CDR3 is CASSGVGAPGELFF. CDR3 bases: TGTGCCAGTAGTGGGGTGGGGGCGCCCGGGGAGCTGTTTTTT. The rearrangement links TRBV19 to TRBJ2-2; maybe TRBD1 (6 bases). The germline V gene encodes CDR1 LNHDA and CDR2 SQIVND (reference sequence). CDR3 size: 14 residues. The V gene lost 5 bases and the J gene lost 6 bases, with 13 bases spanning the gap.

The chain has TRBV19 and TRBJ1-4, with D unclear. Germline lookup yields CDR1 LNHDA and CDR2 SQIVND (reference sequence). This CDR3 has 15 amino acids. Trimming removed 7 bases at V and 6 bases at J, with 18 bases between. The CDR3 bases are TGTGCCAGTACGTACTCGAGCAGGCCCGATGAAAAACTGTTTTTT. Its protein is CASTYSSRPDEKLFF.

This sequence joins TRBV25-1 and TRBJ1-6; a possible D gene is TRBD1 (5 bases). Germline V gene lookup returns CDR1 MGHDK and CDR2 SYGVNS. The CDR3 totals 13 residues. The germline V and J ends were trimmed by 8 bases and 6 bases, with 11 bases remaining between them. The CDR3 loop reads CASSGLSNSPLHF. The CDR3 bases are TGTGCCAGCTCGGGACTGAGTAATTCACCCCTCCACTTT.

This chain connects TRBV7-2 to TRBJ1-1; D is possibly TRBD1 (6 bases). Trimming pared 4 bases from V and 4 bases from J, leaving 13 bases between. There are 14 residues in the CDR3. Germline-derived CDR1 and CDR2 are SGHTA and FQGNSA. The CDR3 DNA follows: TGTGCCAGCAGCTCCCAAGGGGGGGTCACTGAAGCTTTCTTT. Its translation is CASSSQGGVTEAFF.

The chain links TRBV6-5 to TRBJ2-3; 9 bases line up with TRBD2. Losses at the gene ends were 6 bases for V and 4 bases for J; bases not matched to a gene: 5. CDR1 is MNHEY, CDR2 SVGAGI, per germline. CDR3 length equals 14 residues. The CDR3 protein is CASRVSGGSDTQYF. The CDR3 DNA is TGTGCCAGCAGAGTTAGCGGGGGCTCAGATACGCAGTATTTT.

This clone was seen more than once but under ten times. V is TRBV9 and J is TRBJ2-5; TRBD2 matches at 8 bases. This CDR3 has 16 residues. Unmatched junction bases numbered 4, after V lost 0 bases and J lost 0 bases. CDR1 SGDLS and CDR2 YYNGEE come from the germline V gene. CDR3 in amino acids: CASSVAISGDQETQYF. In nucleotides, the CDR3 is TGTGCCAGCAGCGTAGCCATTAGCGGGGACCAAGAGACCCAGTACTTC.

This clone has a handful of counts. This rearrangement joins TRBV18 to TRBJ2-7, with a possible D match to TRBD2 (6 bases). The CDR3 loop spans 15 amino acids. V was trimmed by 3 bases and J by 3 bases, leaving 15 bases between them. Germline V gives CDR1 KGHSH, CDR2 LQKENI. Written as DNA, the CDR3 is TGTGCCAGCTCACCGCCGGGACGGAGGGGCTACGAGCAGTACTTC. It is translated as CASSPPGRRGYEQYF. Looking up the rest from reference TRBV18 and TRBJ2-7 gives the full variable domain: NAGVMQNPRHLVRRRGQEARLRCSPMKGHSHVYWYRQLPEEGLKFMVYLQKENIIDESGMPKERFSAEFPKEGPSILRIQQVVRGDSAAYFCASSPPGRRGYEQYFGPGTRLTVT.

As to this clone: Other DNA sequences in the sample encode the same CDR3. This chain links TRBV9 with TRBJ1-5; TRBD1 agrees at 8 bases. The CDR3 runs to 16 residues. The germline V gene encodes CDR1 SGDLS and CDR2 YYNGEE. V shed 0 bases and J 2 bases; nucleotides not matched to a gene: 4. The CDR3 DNA is TGTGCCAGCAGCGTAGGAGACAGGGGCGGCAATCAGCCCCAGCATTTT. Encoded protein: CASSVGDRGGNQPQHF.